This T cell receptor beta chain comes out of a study of T cell responses to AZD1222 COVID-19 vaccine. Regarding the study as a whole: In a largely white British group with more females than males, clonal diversity was possibly underestimated. Repertoires were sampled only after the peak T cell response.

In this sample, this clone turned up once. What it binds is unknown. Some clones are missing from TCRdb's copy, which holds only in-frame ones; the method was immunoSEQ multiplex PCR. The data contain roughly 100,000 clones, more than 75% of them singletons. Trimming took 2 bases from V and 3 from J, leaving 11 bases between them. Germline-derived CDR1 and CDR2 are LNHDA and SQIVND (reference sequence). The CDR3 is made up of 14 amino acids. The clonotype was recovered from an adult in good health. V usage is TRBV19 and J usage is TRBJ2-7, with a tentative D call TRBD2 (5 bases). This material consisted of peripheral blood, taken on day 0 of AZD1222 vaccination. The CDR3 here is CASSIRGQIYEQYF. Here the CDR3 DNA reads TGTGCCAGTAGTATACGGGGTCAGATCTACGAGCAGTACTTC.